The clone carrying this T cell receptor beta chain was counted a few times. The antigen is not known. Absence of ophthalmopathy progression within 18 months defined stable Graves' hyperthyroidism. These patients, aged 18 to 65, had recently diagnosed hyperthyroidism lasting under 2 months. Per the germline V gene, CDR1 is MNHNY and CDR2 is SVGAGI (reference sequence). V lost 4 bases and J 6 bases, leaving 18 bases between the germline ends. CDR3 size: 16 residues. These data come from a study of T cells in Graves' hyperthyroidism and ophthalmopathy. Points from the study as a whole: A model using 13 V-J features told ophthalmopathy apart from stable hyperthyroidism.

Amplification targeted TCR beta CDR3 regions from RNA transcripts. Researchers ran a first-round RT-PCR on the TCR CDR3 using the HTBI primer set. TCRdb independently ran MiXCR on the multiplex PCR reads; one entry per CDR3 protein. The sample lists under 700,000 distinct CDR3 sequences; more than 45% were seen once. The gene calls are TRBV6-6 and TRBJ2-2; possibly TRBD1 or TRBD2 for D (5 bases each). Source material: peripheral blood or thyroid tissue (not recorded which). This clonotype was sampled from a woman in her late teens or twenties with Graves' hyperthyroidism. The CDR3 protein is CASSSPSRDVAGELFF. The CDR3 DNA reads TGTGCCAGCAGTTCCCCTTCCCGGGACGTTGCCGGGGAGCTGTTTTTT.